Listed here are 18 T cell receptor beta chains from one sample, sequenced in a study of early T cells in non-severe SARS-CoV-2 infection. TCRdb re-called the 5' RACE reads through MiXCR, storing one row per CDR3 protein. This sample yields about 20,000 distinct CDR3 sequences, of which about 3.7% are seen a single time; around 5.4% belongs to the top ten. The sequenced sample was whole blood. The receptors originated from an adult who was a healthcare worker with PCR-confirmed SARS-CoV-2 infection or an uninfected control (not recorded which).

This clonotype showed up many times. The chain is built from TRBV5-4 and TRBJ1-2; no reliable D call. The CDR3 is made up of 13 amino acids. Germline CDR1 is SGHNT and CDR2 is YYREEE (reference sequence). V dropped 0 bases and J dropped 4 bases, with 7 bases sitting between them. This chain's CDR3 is CASSLVESYGYTF. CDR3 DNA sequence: TGTGCCAGCAGCTTGGTGGAAAGCTATGGCTACACCTTC.

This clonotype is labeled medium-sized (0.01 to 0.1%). CDR3 bases: TGCAGTGCTAGTGACCCGGGACAGGGAGGTCTACGAGCAGTACGGGGGTACTTC. Translated, it gives CSASDPGQGGLRAVRGYF. The rearrangement links TRBV20-1 to TRBJ2-7; 9 bases map to TRBD1. This CDR3 has 18 amino acids. Germline V lookup: CDR1 DFQATT, CDR2 SNEGSKA (reference sequence). The J segment lost 12 bases and the V segment lost 3 bases, leaving 27 bases of the junction unmatched.

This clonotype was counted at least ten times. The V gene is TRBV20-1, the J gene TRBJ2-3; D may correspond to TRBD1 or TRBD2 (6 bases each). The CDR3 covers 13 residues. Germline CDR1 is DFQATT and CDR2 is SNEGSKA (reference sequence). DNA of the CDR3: TGCAGGGATGGGGGGCCGCAGTCAGATACGCAGTATTTT. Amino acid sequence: CRDGGPQSDTQYF.

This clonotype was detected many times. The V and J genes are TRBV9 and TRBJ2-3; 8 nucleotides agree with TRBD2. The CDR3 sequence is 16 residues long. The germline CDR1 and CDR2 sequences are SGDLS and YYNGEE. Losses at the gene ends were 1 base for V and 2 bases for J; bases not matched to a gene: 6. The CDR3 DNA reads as TGTGCCAGCAGCGTATCCACTAGCGGATCCACAGATACGCAGTATTTT. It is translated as CASSVSTSGSTDTQYF.

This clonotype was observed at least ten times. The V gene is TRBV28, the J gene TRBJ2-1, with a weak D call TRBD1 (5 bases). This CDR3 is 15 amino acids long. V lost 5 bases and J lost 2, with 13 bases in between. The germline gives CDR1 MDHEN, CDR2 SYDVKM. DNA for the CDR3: TGTGCCAGCAGTAGCAGGGTAGTCCCCTACAATGAGCAGTTCTTC. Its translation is CASSSRVVPYNEQFF.

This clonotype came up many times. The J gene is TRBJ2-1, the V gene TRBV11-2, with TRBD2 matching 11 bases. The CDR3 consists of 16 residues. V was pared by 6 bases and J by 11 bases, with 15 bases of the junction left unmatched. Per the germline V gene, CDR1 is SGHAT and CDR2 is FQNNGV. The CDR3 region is CASSSTSGKSPDQQFF. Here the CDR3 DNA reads TGTGCCAGCAGTTCGACTAGCGGGAAGAGTCCCGACCAGCAGTTCTTC.

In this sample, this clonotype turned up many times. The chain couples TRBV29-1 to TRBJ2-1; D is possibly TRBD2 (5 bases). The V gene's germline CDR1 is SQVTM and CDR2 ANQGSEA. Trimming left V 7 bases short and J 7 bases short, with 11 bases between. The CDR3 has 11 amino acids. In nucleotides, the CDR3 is TGCAGCGGGAGGTTGGGGAATGAGCAGTTCTTC. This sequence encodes CSGRLGNEQFF.

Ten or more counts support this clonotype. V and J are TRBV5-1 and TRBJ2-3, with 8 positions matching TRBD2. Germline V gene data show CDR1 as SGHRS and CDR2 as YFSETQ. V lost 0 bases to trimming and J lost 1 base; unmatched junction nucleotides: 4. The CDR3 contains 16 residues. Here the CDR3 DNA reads TGCGCCAGCAGCTTGGAACCAGCGGGGGGCACAGATACGCAGTATTTT. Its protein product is CASSLEPAGGTDTQYF. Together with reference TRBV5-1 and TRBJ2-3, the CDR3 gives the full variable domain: KAGVTQTPRYLIKTRGQQVTLSCSPISGHRSVSWYQQTPGQGLQFLFEYFSETQRNKGNFPGRFSGRQFSNSRSEMNVSTLELGDSALYLCASSLEPAGGTDTQYFGPGTRLTVL.

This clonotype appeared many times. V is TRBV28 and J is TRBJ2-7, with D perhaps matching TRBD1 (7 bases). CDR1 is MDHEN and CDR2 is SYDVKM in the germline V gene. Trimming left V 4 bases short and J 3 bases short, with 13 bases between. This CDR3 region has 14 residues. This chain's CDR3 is CASSWTGGGYEQYF. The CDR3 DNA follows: TGTGCCAGCAGTTGGACAGGAGGGGGCTACGAGCAGTACTTC.

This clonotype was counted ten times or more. For the CDR3, the DNA is TGTGCCAGCAGCTCCGCGACTGGGAACACCGGGGAGCTGTTTTTT. Amino acid sequence: CASSSATGNTGELFF. The chain uses TRBV7-2 and TRBJ2-2, with D uncertain. Germline V lookup: CDR1 SGHTA, CDR2 FQGNSA. V lost 4 bases, J lost 1 base, and 10 bases lay in between. The CDR3 runs 15 residues.

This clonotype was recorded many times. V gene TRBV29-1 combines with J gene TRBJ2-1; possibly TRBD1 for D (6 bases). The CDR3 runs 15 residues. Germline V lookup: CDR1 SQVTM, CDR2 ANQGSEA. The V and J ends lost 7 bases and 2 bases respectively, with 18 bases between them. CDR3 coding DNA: TGCAGCGGCTCGTTAGGGGGAATGCCCTACAATGAGCAGTTCTTC. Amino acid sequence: CSGSLGGMPYNEQFF.

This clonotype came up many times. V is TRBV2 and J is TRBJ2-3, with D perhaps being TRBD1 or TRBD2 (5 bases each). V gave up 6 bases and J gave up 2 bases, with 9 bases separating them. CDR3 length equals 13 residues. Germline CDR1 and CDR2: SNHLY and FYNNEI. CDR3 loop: CASRPGPTDTQYF. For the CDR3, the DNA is TGTGCCAGCAGACCGGGGCCCACAGATACGCAGTATTTT.

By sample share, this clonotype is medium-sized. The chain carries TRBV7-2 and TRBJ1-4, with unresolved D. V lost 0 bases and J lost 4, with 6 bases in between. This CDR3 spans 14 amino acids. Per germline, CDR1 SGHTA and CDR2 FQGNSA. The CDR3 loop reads CASSLATGNEKLFF. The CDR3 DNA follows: TGTGCCAGCAGCTTAGCGACTGGTAATGAAAAACTGTTTTTT.

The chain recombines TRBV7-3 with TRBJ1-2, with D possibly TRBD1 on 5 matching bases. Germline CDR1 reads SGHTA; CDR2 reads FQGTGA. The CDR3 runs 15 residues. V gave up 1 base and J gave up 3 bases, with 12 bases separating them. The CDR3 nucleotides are TGTGCCAGCAGCTTAAACGGGGGAACGGACTATGGCTACACCTTC. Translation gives CASSLNGGTDYGYTF. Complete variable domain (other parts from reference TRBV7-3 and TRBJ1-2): GAGVSQTPSNKVTEKGKYVELRCDPISGHTALYWYRQSLGQGPEFLIYFQGTGAADDSGLPNDRFFAVRPEGSVSTLKIQRTERGDSAVYLCASSLNGGTDYGYTFGSGTRLTVV.

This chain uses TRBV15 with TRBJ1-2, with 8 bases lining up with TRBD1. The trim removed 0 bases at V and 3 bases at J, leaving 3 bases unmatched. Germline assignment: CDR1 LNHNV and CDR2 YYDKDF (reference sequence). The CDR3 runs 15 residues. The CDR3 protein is CATSREAGGYYGYTF. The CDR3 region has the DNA TGTGCCACCAGCAGAGAGGCAGGGGGCTACTATGGCTACACCTTC.

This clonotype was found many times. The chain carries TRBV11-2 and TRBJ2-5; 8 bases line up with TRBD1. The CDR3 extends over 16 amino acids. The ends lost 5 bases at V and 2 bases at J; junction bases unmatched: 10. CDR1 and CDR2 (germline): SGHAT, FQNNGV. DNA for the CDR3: TGTGCCAGCAGCCTAAGGGGACAGGATATTCAAGAGACCCAGTACTTC. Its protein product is CASSLRGQDIQETQYF. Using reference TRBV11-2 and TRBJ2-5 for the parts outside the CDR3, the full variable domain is EAGVAQSPRYKIIEKRQSVAFWCNPISGHATLYWYQQILGQGPKLLIQFQNNGVVDDSQLPKDRFSAERLKGVDSTLKIQPAKLEDSAVYLCASSLRGQDIQETQYFGPGTRLLVL.

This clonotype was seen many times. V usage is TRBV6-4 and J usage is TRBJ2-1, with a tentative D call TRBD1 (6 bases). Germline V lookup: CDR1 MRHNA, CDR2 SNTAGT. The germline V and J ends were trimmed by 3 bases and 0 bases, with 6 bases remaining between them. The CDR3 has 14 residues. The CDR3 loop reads CASSEDSSYNEQFF. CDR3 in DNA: TGTGCCAGCAGTGAGGACAGCTCCTACAATGAGCAGTTCTTC.

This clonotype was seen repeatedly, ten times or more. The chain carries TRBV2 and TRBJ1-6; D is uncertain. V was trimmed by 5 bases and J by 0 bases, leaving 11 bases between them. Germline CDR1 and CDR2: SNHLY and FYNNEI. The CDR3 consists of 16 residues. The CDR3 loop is CASSMVTSSYNSPLHF. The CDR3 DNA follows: TGTGCCAGCAGTATGGTGACGAGCTCCTATAATTCACCCCTCCACTTT.